This T cell receptor (beta chain) is drawn from a study of blood T cell repertoires in COVID-19. In the study overall: Spain, Italy and the United States supplied samples that represented acute and convalescent COVID-19.

Measured with immunoSEQ multiplex PCR; TCRdb has only the in-frame clones, and not every one. This table holds 250,000 to 350,000 clones, about 89% found once. The V gene's germline CDR1 is MNHEY and CDR2 SVGAGI. Germline trimming cut 6 bases from V and 0 bases from J; bases unmatched to any gene: 3. The CDR3 is 15 amino acids. This chain joins TRBV6-5 and TRBJ2-4, with 9 bases fitting TRBD1. This sequence was found in a woman aged 55-69 years with acute or convalescent COVID-19. The sequencing input was peripheral blood. CDR3 loop: CASSGDRVAKNIQYF. DNA of the CDR3: TGTGCCAGCAGCGGGGACAGGGTAGCCAAAAACATTCAGTACTTC.